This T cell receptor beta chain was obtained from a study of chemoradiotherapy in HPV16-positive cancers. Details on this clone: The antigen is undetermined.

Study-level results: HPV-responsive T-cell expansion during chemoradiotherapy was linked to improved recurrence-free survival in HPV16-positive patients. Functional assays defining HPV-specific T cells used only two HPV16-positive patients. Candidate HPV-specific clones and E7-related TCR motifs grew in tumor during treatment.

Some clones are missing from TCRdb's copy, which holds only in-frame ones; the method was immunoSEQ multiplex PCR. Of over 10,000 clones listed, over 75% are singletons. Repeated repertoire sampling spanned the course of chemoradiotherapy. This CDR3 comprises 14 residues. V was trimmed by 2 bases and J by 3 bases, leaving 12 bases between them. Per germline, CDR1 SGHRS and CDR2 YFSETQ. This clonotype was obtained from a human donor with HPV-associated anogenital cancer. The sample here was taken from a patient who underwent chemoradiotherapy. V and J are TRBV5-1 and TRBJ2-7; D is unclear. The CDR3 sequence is CASSLGQTLYEQYF. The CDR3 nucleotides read TGCGCCAGCAGCTTAGGGCAGACGCTCTACGAGCAGTACTTC.